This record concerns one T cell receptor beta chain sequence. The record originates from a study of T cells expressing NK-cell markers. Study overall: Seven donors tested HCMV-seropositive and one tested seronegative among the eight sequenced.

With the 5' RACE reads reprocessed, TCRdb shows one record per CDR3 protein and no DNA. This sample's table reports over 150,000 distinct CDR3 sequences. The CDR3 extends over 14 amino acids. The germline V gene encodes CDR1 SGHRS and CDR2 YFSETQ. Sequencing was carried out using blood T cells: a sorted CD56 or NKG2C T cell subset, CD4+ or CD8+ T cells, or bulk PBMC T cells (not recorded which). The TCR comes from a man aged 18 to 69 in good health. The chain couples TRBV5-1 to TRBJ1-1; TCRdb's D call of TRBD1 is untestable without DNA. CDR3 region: CASSLWDRHTEAFF.